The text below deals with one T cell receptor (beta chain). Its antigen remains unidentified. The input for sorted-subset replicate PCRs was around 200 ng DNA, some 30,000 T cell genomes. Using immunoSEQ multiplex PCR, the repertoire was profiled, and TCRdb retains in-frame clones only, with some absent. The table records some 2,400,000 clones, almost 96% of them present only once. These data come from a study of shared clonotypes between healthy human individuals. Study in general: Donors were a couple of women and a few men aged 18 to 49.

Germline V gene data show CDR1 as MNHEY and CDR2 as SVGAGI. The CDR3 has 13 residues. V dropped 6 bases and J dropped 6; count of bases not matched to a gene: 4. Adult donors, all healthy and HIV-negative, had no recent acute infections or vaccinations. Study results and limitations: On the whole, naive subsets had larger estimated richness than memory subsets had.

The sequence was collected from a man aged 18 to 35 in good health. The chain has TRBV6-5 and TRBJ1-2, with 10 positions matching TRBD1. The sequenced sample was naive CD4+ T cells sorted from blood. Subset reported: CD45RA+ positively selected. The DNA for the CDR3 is TGTGCCAGCAGGGGGACAGGGGCGGATGGCTACACCTTC. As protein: CASRGTGADGYTF.